This entry lists 27 T cell receptor beta chains sequenced from one sample in a study of human T cells and chemical hapten exposure. TCRdb re-derived calls from the RACE reads in MiXCR, one entry per CDR3 protein. Of a few hundred thousand distinct CDR3 sequences listed, about 6% are singletons. The time point denotes: patch test 2, 6 weeks after DPC sensitization. Treatment given: therapeutic diphenylcyclopropenone sensitization with weekly scalp DPC. Source: whole blood, taken in connection with sensitization to the hapten diphenylcyclopropenone (DPC). The source is a woman aged 18-29 years with alopecia areata. Some clones in this sample may be carry-over from other donors' samples.

This clonotype was observed at least ten times. The chain joins TRBV18 to TRBJ1-1; no reliable D call. CDR3 length equals 13 residues. V was clipped by 8 bases and J by 2 bases, with 12 bases between them. Looked up from germline, CDR1 is KGHSH and CDR2 is LQKENI. The DNA for the CDR3 is TGTGCCAGCCTTAGAACTTTTAACACTGAAGCTTTCTTT. The encoded protein is CASLRTFNTEAFF.

This clonotype came up a few times. V is TRBV12-3 or TRBV12-4 and J is TRBJ2-5; D call uncertain. CDR3 length: 12 amino acids. V was clipped by 6 bases and J by 3 bases, with 8 bases between them. The CDR3 protein is CASSLTKETQYF. The CDR3 nucleotides are TGTGCCAGCAGCCTCACTAAAGAGACCCAGTACTTC.

The chain carries TRBV9 and TRBJ2-3; 10 bases agree with TRBD2. The CDR3 has 15 amino acids. With V trimmed by 3 bases and J by 2 bases, 3 bases remained unmatched. Germline loops: CDR1 SGDLS, CDR2 YYNGEE. The CDR3 DNA sequence: TGTGCCAGCAGCGGGACTAGCGGATTCACAGATACGCAGTATTTT. It specifies CASSGTSGFTDTQYF.

This chain joins TRBV4-3 and TRBJ1-5; 7 nucleotides agree with TRBD1. V lost 0 bases, J lost 0 bases, and 2 bases stayed unmatched. CDR3 size: 16 residues. Per the germline V gene, CDR1 is LGHNA and CDR2 is YSLEER. CDR3 residues: CASSQDRGYSNQPQHF. The DNA for the CDR3 is TGCGCCAGCAGCCAAGACAGGGGGTATAGCAATCAGCCCCAGCATTTT.

This clonotype was detected ten times or more. The chain links TRBV3-1 to TRBJ1-3, with D perhaps matching TRBD1 (5 bases). CDR1 LGHDT and CDR2 YNNKEL come from the germline V gene (reference sequence). V dropped 0 bases and J dropped 10 bases, with 13 bases sitting between them. The CDR3 runs 14 residues. CDR3 sequence: CASSQEGRPSTIYF. The CDR3, as DNA: TGTGCCAGCAGCCAAGAGGGACGCCCCAGTACCATATATTTT.

This clonotype was seen only a few times. The chain couples TRBV2 to TRBJ1-2; D is undetermined. Germline CDR1 is SNHLY and CDR2 is FYNNEI. Trimming removed 1 base at V and 4 bases at J, with 13 bases between. The CDR3 spans 15 residues. CDR3 in amino acids: CASSEGHQTRYGYTF. CDR3 DNA: TGTGCCAGCAGTGAAGGGCACCAGACTCGCTATGGCTACACCTTC.

This clonotype was counted many times. The chain carries TRBV18 and TRBJ1-5; D not certain. CDR1 KGHSH and CDR2 LQKENI come from the germline V gene. Trimming left V 3 bases short and J 0 bases short, with 6 bases between. This CDR3 is built from 14 residues. CDR3 in amino acids: CASSPQDSNQPQHF. CDR3 in DNA: TGTGCCAGCTCACCCCAGGATAGCAATCAGCCCCAGCATTTT. The full variable domain, completed using reference TRBV18 and TRBJ1-5, is NAGVMQNPRHLVRRRGQEARLRCSPMKGHSHVYWYRQLPEEGLKFMVYLQKENIIDESGMPKERFSAEFPKEGPSILRIQQVVRGDSAAYFCASSPQDSNQPQHFGDGTRLSIL.

There are many counts of this clonotype. This chain joins TRBV7-2 and TRBJ1-6; no firm D call. In germline, CDR1 is SGHTA, CDR2 FQGNSA. The CDR3 extends over 14 amino acids. Trimming left V 4 bases short and J 7 bases short, with 11 bases between. The CDR3 DNA reads TGTGCCAGCAGCTCGGACCCCCTCAATTCACCCCTCCACTTT. Its protein is CASSSDPLNSPLHF.

CDR3 sequence reads: CASSYGGGDTDTQYF. The CDR3, as DNA: TGTGCCAGCAGTTATGGAGGCGGGGATACAGATACGCAGTATTTT. The chain employs TRBV6-2 or TRBV6-3 and TRBJ2-3; the D gene is possibly TRBD2 (6 bases). The V gene lost 3 bases and the J gene lost 3 bases, with 13 bases spanning the gap. Germline CDR1 reads MNHEY; CDR2 reads SVGEGT. The CDR3 extends over 15 amino acids.

Ten or more counts support this clonotype. The genes are TRBV12-3 or TRBV12-4 and TRBJ1-5, with D uncertain. CDR3 length: 15 residues. V was pared by 5 bases and J by 0 bases, with 11 bases between. CDR3 sequence (DNA): TGTGCCAGCAGTGATTATAACGATAGCAATCAGCCCCAGCATTTT. Translating it yields CASSDYNDSNQPQHF.

This clonotype was detected a few times. The V gene is TRBV4-2, the J gene TRBJ2-5, with 7 bases matching TRBD1. CDR3 size: 18 residues. CDR1 is LGHNA, CDR2 YNFKEQ, per germline. After removal of 0 bases from V and 4 bases from J, the junction contained 14 bases not matched to a gene. This CDR3 is CASSQDRIDRVNGETQYF. In nucleotides, the CDR3 is TGTGCCAGCAGCCAAGACCGAATCGACAGGGTGAATGGAGAGACCCAGTACTTC.

This clonotype was seen ten or more times. The genes are TRBV19 and TRBJ2-1, with 8 bases lining up with TRBD2. Looked up from germline, CDR1 is LNHDA and CDR2 is SQIVND (reference sequence). J gave up 5 bases and V 8 bases, and 5 bases lay outside the gene matches. There are 13 residues in the CDR3. The CDR3: CASDRGGNNEQFF. The CDR3 bases are TGTGCCAGTGATCGGGGGGGGAACAATGAGCAGTTCTTC.

In this sample, this clonotype turned up a few times. The rearrangement links TRBV5-1 to TRBJ2-7; no clear D gene. CDR3 length: 13 residues. The V and J ends lost 0 bases and 6 bases respectively, with 10 bases between them. The germline CDR1 and CDR2 sequences are SGHRS and YFSETQ. The CDR3 sequence: CASSLVASREQYF. CDR3 in DNA: TGCGCCAGCAGCTTGGTGGCTTCGCGCGAGCAGTACTTC.

The chain joins TRBV4-2 to TRBJ2-3; the D gene could be TRBD1 or TRBD2 (6 bases each). Germline V gene lookup returns CDR1 LGHNA and CDR2 YNFKEQ. CDR3 length: 15 amino acids. With 1 base removed from V and 6 bases from J, the gap between germline ends came to 14 bases. As DNA, the CDR3 is TGTGCCAGCAGCCAAGTAACGGGGGCTTGGGATACGCAGTATTTT. It yields the protein CASSQVTGAWDTQYF.

The rearrangement uses TRBV28 and TRBJ2-7; D is tentatively TRBD1 or TRBD2 (5 bases each). CDR3 length equals 14 residues. V gave up 6 bases and J gave up 7 bases, with 19 bases separating them. Germline CDR1 reads MDHEN; CDR2 reads SYDVKM. The CDR3 reads CASSLGVRLGEQYF. As DNA, the CDR3 is TGTGCCAGCAGCTTGGGGGTGAGGCTAGGGGAGCAGTACTTC.

Ten or more counts support this clonotype. The chain links TRBV10-3 to TRBJ1-2; D not certain. CDR3 size: 13 residues. Germline V gives CDR1 ENHRY, CDR2 SYGVKD. V was shortened by 10 bases and J by 2 bases, with 14 bases between the two germline ends. The CDR3 DNA sequence: TGTGCCAGCTGCTTCGACCCCAACTATGGCTACACCTTC. Amino acid sequence: CASCFDPNYGYTF.

In its sample, this clonotype was seen many times. Likely a read error: the CDR3 ends without its conserved phenylalanine or tryptophan. Because the CDR3's place on the DNA is in doubt, the DNA is left out and the CDR3 is given as listed by TCRdb. CDR3 in amino acids: CASSLERGD. The J gene is TRBJ1-4, the V gene TRBV27; the listed D gene, TRBD1, was not tested against the DNA. The CDR3 totals 9 residues, both ends included. Per germline, CDR1 MNHEY and CDR2 SMNVEV (reference sequence).

The chain uses TRBV9 and TRBJ2-3, with D tentatively TRBD2 (5 bases). With 1 base removed from V and 5 bases from J, the gap between germline ends came to 8 bases. This CDR3 comprises 13 residues. Germline assignment: CDR1 SGDLS and CDR2 YYNGEE. CDR3 DNA sequence: TGTGCCAGCAGCGTACGGGGAAAAGATACGCAGTATTTT. This codes for CASSVRGKDTQYF. The full variable domain, in which reference TRBV9 and TRBJ2-3 provide the parts outside the CDR3, is DSGVTQTPKHLITATGQRVTLRCSPRSGDLSVYWYQQSLDQGLQFLIQYYNGEERAKGNILERFSAQQFPDLHSELNLSSLELGDSALYFCASSVRGKDTQYFGPGTRLTVL.

The table lists this clonotype with many counts. The V call is TRBV20-1, the J call TRBJ2-4; 9 positions agree with TRBD1. V lost 5 bases to trimming and J lost 1 base; unmatched junction nucleotides: 3. Germline CDR1 is DFQATT and CDR2 is SNEGSKA (reference sequence). This CDR3 spans 14 amino acids. The CDR3 DNA is TGCAGTGCTGGGGGACAGGGCGCCAAAAACATTCAGTACTTC. As protein: CSAGGQGAKNIQYF.

In its sample, this clonotype was seen many times. This chain connects TRBV5-4 to TRBJ2-6; D is uncertain. CDR1 and CDR2 from the germline V gene are SGHNT and YYREEE (reference sequence). The V gene lost 0 bases and the J gene lost 0 bases, with 7 bases spanning the gap. The CDR3 totals 16 residues. CDR3 in amino acids: CASSLDLISGANVLTF. The CDR3 DNA sequence: TGTGCCAGCAGCTTGGACCTTATCTCTGGGGCCAACGTCCTGACTTTC.

This clonotype appeared many times. This chain joins TRBV12-3 or TRBV12-4 and TRBJ1-6; a weak D match, TRBD1 (5 bases). The CDR3 has 15 residues. Trimming stripped 3 bases from V and 6 bases from J, with 12 bases between. The CDR3 sequence: CASSFSRQINSPLHF. The CDR3 nucleotides read TGTGCCAGCAGTTTTTCGAGACAGATTAATTCACCCCTCCACTTT.

This clonotype has more than one count but fewer than ten. V and J are TRBV12-5 and TRBJ2-2; 11 bases are shared with TRBD2. Looked up from germline, CDR1 is LGHNT and CDR2 is FRNRAP. This CDR3 comprises 15 residues. V dropped 7 bases and J dropped 5; count of bases not matched to a gene: 6. The CDR3 loop is CASVPGLAVTGELFF. CDR3 bases: TGTGCTAGTGTCCCGGGACTAGCGGTAACCGGGGAGCTGTTTTTT. The full variable domain, its missing parts supplied by reference TRBV12-5 and TRBJ2-2, is DARVTQTPRHKVTEMGQEVTMRCQPILGHNTVFWYRQTMMQGLELLAYFRNRAPLDDSGMPKDRFSAEMPDATLATLKIQPSEPRDSAVYFCASVPGLAVTGELFFGEGSRLTVL.

The rearrangement uses TRBV29-1 and TRBJ2-7; TRBD1 matches 9 bases. This CDR3 region has 12 residues. V was clipped by 6 bases and J by 5 bases; unmatched bases: 5. Germline V gene data show CDR1 as SQVTM and CDR2 as ANQGSEA. The CDR3, as DNA: TGCAGCGTGCGGGGGACAGGGAACGAGCAGTACTTC. Protein product: CSVRGTGNEQYF.

This clonotype was observed a few times. The chain links TRBV6-5 to TRBJ1-1; possibly TRBD1 for D (6 bases). Between the trimmed V and J ends, which lost 2 bases and 4 bases, there was a span of 8 bases. CDR1 and CDR2 (germline): MNHEY, SVGAGI. The CDR3 length is 13 residues. CDR3 sequence: CASSYGGLTEAFF. The CDR3 bases are TGTGCCAGCAGTTACGGGGGGCTCACTGAAGCTTTCTTT.

The table lists this clonotype with many counts. V and J are TRBV29-1 and TRBJ1-2; D remains unclear. V was clipped by 5 bases and J by 8 bases, with 15 bases between them. Germline loops: CDR1 SQVTM, CDR2 ANQGSEA. The length of the CDR3 is 12 residues. The CDR3 is CSVRNRVWGYTF. In nucleotides, the CDR3 is TGCAGCGTTCGAAACCGTGTCTGGGGCTACACCTTC.

This clonotype was counted ten times or more. The chain couples TRBV27 to TRBJ2-7; the D gene is possibly TRBD1 (5 bases). V was cut by 4 bases and J by 0 bases, with 10 bases left in between. The CDR3 has 14 residues. From germline, CDR1 is MNHEY and CDR2 SMNVEV (reference sequence). The CDR3 DNA sequence: TGTGCCAGCAGTTCCCCAGGGAACTCCTACGAGCAGTACTTC. Protein product: CASSSPGNSYEQYF.

V gene TRBV6-2 or TRBV6-3 combines with J gene TRBJ2-3, with 8 bases aligning to TRBD2. With 2 bases clipped from V and 2 bases from J, the junction kept 3 bases outside the gene matches. CDR1 is MNHEY, CDR2 SVGEGT, per germline. This CDR3 has 15 residues. The CDR3 spells CASSYAGGFTDTQYF. The CDR3 DNA is TGTGCCAGCAGTTACGCGGGGGGCTTCACAGATACGCAGTATTTT.